These 13 T cell receptor beta chains share one sample of origin, sequenced in a study of tumor T cells in aggressive B-cell lymphoma. Libraries were prepared by immunoSEQ multiplex PCR; TCRdb keeps only in-frame clonotypes and omits some of them. The table lists 5,500 to 7,000 clones, 70% to 75% of them singletons, with approximately 7.4% in the top ten. Specimen: tumor tissue. The receptors were sampled from an adult with diffuse large B cell lymphoma.

The genes are TRBV6-1 and TRBJ2-7; D not resolved. CDR1 MNHNS and CDR2 SASEGT come from the germline V gene. Trimming cost V 2 bases and J 2 bases, with 13 bases left between them. CDR3 size: 15 residues. CDR3: CASSEPSQIPYEQYF. CDR3 nucleotides: TGTGCCAGCAGTGAACCGTCACAGATACCCTACGAGCAGTACTTC.

The chain joins TRBV27 to TRBJ2-7; TRBD1 matches at 7 bases. This CDR3 region has 12 residues. The J segment lost 2 bases and the V segment lost 10 bases, leaving 5 bases of the junction unmatched. The germline V gene has CDR1 MNHEY and CDR2 SMNVEV (reference sequence). This CDR3 reads CATNRGPYEQYF. The CDR3 region has the DNA TGTGCCACCAACAGGGGCCCCTACGAGCAGTACTTC.

The chain recombines TRBV5-4 with TRBJ2-5; 8 nucleotides match TRBD2. V lost 1 base, J lost 5 bases, and 13 bases stayed unmatched. The CDR3 extends over 17 amino acids. Germline V gene lookup returns CDR1 SGHNT and CDR2 YYREEE (reference sequence). The CDR3 DNA reads TGTGCCAGCAGCTTGTCAGCGGGAGTCAATATTGCCGAGACCCAGTACTTC. Translation gives CASSLSAGVNIAETQYF.

This clone was seen a handful of times. The rearrangement uses TRBV11-2 and TRBJ1-1; D is uncertain. This CDR3 has 15 amino acids. Trimming left V 2 bases short and J 1 base short, with 11 bases between. Germline loops: CDR1 SGHAT, CDR2 FQNNGV. CDR3 DNA sequence: TGTGCCAGCAGCTTACGCCCGGGGAGGAACACTGAAGCTTTCTTT. Its protein product is CASSLRPGRNTEAFF.

The rearrangement joins TRBV4-1 to TRBJ2-1, with 8 bases that match TRBD2. V shed 6 bases, J shed 8 bases, and the junction held 21 bases outside the gene matches. Germline-derived CDR1 and CDR2 are MGHRA and YSYEKL. This CDR3 contains 18 residues. The CDR3 here is CASSSARVQREYGDEQFF. The CDR3 DNA sequence: TGCGCCAGCAGTTCGGCGCGAGTCCAGCGGGAGTATGGAGATGAGCAGTTCTTC.

This clone was detected only a few times. The V and J genes are TRBV4-2 and TRBJ2-1; TRBD2 is a possible D gene (5 bases). The CDR3 is made up of 17 amino acids. V lost 3 bases to trimming and J lost 4 bases, with 19 bases between them. Germline V gene lookup returns CDR1 LGHNA and CDR2 YNFKEQ. CDR3 nucleotides: TGTGCCAGCAGCCAGCCATTAACGGGGTTGGTATACAATGAGCAGTTCTTC. Protein product: CASSQPLTGLVYNEQFF.

The CDR3 DNA reads TGCGCCAGCAGCCAAGCTGCCGGTAGCGGGGGCTACAATGAGCAGTTCTTC. This codes for CASSQAAGSGGYNEQFF. The rearrangement uses TRBV4-3 and TRBJ2-1; 9 positions agree with TRBD2. This CDR3 comprises 17 residues. With 1 base clipped from V and 3 bases from J, the junction kept 7 bases outside the gene matches. Germline V gene lookup returns CDR1 LGHNA and CDR2 YSLEER.

Note on this clone: Relative to the germline gene, one junction end is altered; a read error may explain this. The gene calls are TRBV18 and TRBJ2-2; TRBD2 matches 15 bases. This CDR3 comprises 17 residues. CDR1 and CDR2 from the germline V gene are KGHSH and LQKENI. The CDR3 spells CASSRTSGRANTGELFF. The CDR3 region has the DNA TGTGCCAGCTCAAGGACTAGCGGGAGGGCGAACACCGGGGAGCTATTTTTT.

The rearrangement uses TRBV27 and TRBJ2-2; D perhaps matches TRBD1 (6 bases). Germline loops: CDR1 MNHEY, CDR2 SMNVEV (reference sequence). V dropped 2 bases and J dropped 4 bases, with 26 bases sitting between them. The CDR3 is made up of 20 amino acids. DNA for the CDR3: TGTGCCAGCAGTTTAAGCCCCCTGAGGGGGTACCTAGTTAGCACCGGGGAGCTGTTTTTT. Translation: CASSLSPLRGYLVSTGELFF.

In the case of this clone: Other DNA sequences in this sample translate to the same CDR3. CDR3 in amino acids: CSVEDRGYGYTF. The DNA of the CDR3 is TGCAGCGTTGAAGATCGGGGCTATGGCTACACCTTC. This chain connects TRBV29-1 to TRBJ1-2; D is undetermined. This CDR3 is built from 12 residues. Per the germline V gene, CDR1 is SQVTM and CDR2 is ANQGSEA. Trimming took 0 bases from V and 4 from J, leaving 6 bases between them.

V and J are TRBV7-3 and TRBJ2-1; D perhaps matches TRBD1 (6 bases). The CDR3 sequence is 17 residues long. Germline-derived CDR1 and CDR2 are SGHTA and FQGTGA. Trimming removed 2 bases at V and 8 bases at J, with 22 bases between. CDR3 sequence: CASSLGSDRTLPHEQFF. As DNA, the CDR3 is TGTGCCAGCAGCTTAGGTTCAGACAGGACCCTTCCTCATGAGCAGTTCTTC.

This chain joins TRBV10-3 and TRBJ1-1; 7 bases fit TRBD1. V shed 1 base and J 6 bases; nucleotides not matched to a gene: 14. Germline values: CDR1 ENHRY, CDR2 SYGVKD. The CDR3 totals 17 residues. This chain's CDR3 is CAISEFKGARTGSEAFF. The CDR3 DNA sequence: TGTGCCATCAGTGAGTTCAAGGGGGCAAGAACGGGATCTGAAGCTTTCTTT.

There are a few counts of this clone. The chain has TRBV7-8 and TRBJ1-2; TRBD1 aligns across 12 bases. Germline assignment: CDR1 SGHVS and CDR2 FQNEAQ. V lost 8 bases to trimming and J lost 8 bases; unmatched junction nucleotides: 9. This CDR3 spans 14 amino acids. The CDR3 is CASLGTGGELGYTF. CDR3 DNA: TGTGCCAGCTTGGGGACAGGGGGCGAACTAGGCTACACCTTC.